This TCR beta chain is drawn from a study of low-dose radiotherapy and immunotherapy resistance in tumors. Across the whole study: Oral administration of aspirin 300 mg daily occurred for four cycles, commencing at cycle 1 day 1.

This clonotype was observed a few times. With a V-primer adapter and a constant-region primer, TCRs were amplified for about 20 PCR cycles. A single record per CDR3 protein comes from TCRdb applying MiXCR to the reads. The sample has about 50,000 distinct CDR3 sequences; about 10% are singletons. Time point given: before trial treatment. Patients eligible had advanced solid tumors without tumor-infiltrating lymphocytes. The TCR originated in a female donor with ovarian cancer. Sequenced here: PBMCs, sampled before treatment.

CDR3 in amino acids: CASSLGDRGLNEKLFF. The CDR3 DNA follows: TGCGCCAGCAGCTTGGGGGACAGGGGTTTAAATGAAAAACTGTTTTTT. The rearrangement joins TRBV5-1 to TRBJ1-4; 10 nucleotides align to TRBD1. Trimming cost V 0 bases and J 5 bases; bases outside gene matches: 4. This CDR3 region has 16 residues. CDR1 and CDR2 from the germline V gene are SGHRS and YFSETQ.